This paragraph reports one TCR beta chain. In the authors' methods: Amplification of reference gene primers was used by the study to estimate nucleated cell counts. The method was immunoSEQ multiplex PCR; TCRdb's version includes in-frame clones alone and lacks a portion of them. From that table come the V and J calls and clone size; the DNA was used to work out D and trimming. The sample carries some 200,000 clones, around 80% recorded once. This entry belongs to a study of blood T cell repertoires in COVID-19. Study-level information: Samples representing acute and convalescent COVID-19 were sourced from the United States, Italy and Spain. In each case, the material was cDNA or gDNA derived from T cells, B-cell-depleted T cells, or PBMCs.

Seattle's cohort entered during active infection and was followed longitudinally. This clonotype was sampled from a woman in her 70s with COVID-19, enrolled during active disease. The sample was peripheral blood.

The CDR3 region is CASSRGTYTF. DNA for the CDR3: TGTGCCAGCAGCCGAGGGACATACACCTTC. The chain joins TRBV28 to TRBJ1-2, with D possibly TRBD1 on 6 matching bases. This CDR3 region has 10 residues. The V gene lost 6 bases and the J gene lost 11 bases, with 10 bases spanning the gap. Per the germline V gene, CDR1 is MDHEN and CDR2 is SYDVKM.